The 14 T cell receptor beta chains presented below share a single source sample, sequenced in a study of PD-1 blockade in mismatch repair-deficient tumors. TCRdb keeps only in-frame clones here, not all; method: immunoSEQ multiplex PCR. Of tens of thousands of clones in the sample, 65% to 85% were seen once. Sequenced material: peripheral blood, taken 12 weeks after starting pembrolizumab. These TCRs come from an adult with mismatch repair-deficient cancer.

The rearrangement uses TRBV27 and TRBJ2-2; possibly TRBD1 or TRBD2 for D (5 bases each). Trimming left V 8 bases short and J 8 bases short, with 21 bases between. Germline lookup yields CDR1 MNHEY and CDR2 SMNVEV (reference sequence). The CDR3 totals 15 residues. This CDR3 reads CASGGVFSSRGELFF. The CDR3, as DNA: TGTGCCAGCGGGGGTGTTTTCTCTAGTCGGGGGGAGCTGTTTTTT.

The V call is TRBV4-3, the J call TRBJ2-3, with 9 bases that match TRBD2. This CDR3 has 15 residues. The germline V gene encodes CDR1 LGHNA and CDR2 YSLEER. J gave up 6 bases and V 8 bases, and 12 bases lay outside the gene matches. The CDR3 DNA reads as TGCGCCAGCTCACAATCGGGACTAGCAAGGGATACGCAGTATTTT. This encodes CASSQSGLARDTQYF.

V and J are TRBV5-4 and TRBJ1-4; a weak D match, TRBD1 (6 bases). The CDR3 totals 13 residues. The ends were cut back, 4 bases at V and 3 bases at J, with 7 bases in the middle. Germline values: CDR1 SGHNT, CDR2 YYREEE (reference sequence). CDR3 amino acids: CASSRGPNEKLFF. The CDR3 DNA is TGTGCCAGCAGCCGGGGGCCTAATGAAAAACTGTTTTTT.

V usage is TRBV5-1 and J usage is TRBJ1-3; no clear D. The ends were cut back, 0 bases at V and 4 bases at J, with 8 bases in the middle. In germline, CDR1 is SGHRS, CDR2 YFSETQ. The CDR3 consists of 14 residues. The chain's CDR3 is CASSLEGSGNTIYF. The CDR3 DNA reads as TGCGCCAGCAGCTTGGAAGGGTCAGGAAACACCATATATTTT.

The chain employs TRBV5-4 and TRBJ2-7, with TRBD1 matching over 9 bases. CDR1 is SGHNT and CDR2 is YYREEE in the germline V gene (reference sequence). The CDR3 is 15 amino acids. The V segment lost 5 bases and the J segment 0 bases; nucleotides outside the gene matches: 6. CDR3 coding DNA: TGTGCCAGCAGTTCCGGGACAGGGTACTCCTACGAGCAGTACTTC. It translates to CASSSGTGYSYEQYF.

The CDR3 reads CASSLRLAGRANTGELFF. CDR3 DNA sequence: TGTGCCAGCAGCTTAAGACTAGCGGGCCGCGCGAACACCGGGGAGCTGTTTTTT. The gene calls are TRBV7-2 and TRBJ2-2; 10 nucleotides match TRBD2. Per germline, CDR1 SGHTA and CDR2 FQGNSA. The CDR3 loop spans 18 amino acids. Trimming at V came to 2 bases and at J to 0 bases, leaving 6 bases not matched to a gene.

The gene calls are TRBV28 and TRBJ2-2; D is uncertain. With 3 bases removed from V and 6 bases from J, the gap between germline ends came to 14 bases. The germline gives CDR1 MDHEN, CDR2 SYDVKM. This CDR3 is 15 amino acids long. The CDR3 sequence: CASSFSPFRPGELFF. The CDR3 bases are TGTGCCAGCAGTTTCTCACCTTTCCGGCCCGGGGAGCTGTTTTTT.

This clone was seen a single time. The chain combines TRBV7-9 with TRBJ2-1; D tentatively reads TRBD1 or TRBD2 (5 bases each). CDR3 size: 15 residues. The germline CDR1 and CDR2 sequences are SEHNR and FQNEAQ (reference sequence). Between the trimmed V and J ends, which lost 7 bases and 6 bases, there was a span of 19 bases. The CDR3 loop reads CASTMSGALRNEQFF. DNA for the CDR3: TGTGCCAGCACCATGTCCGGGGCTCTTCGCAATGAGCAGTTCTTC.

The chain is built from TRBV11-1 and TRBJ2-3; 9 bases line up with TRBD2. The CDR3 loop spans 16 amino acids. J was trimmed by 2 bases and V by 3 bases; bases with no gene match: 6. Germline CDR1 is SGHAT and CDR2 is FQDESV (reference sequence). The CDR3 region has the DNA TGTGCCAGCAGCTTGCTTGCGGGAGGGGCCACAGATACGCAGTATTTT. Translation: CASSLLAGGATDTQYF.

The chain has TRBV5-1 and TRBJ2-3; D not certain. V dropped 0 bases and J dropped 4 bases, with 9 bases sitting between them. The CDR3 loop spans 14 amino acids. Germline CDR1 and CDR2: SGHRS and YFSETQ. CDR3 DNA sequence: TGCGCCAGCAGCTTGGTGCCGGGCCCAGATACGCAGTATTTT. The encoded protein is CASSLVPGPDTQYF.

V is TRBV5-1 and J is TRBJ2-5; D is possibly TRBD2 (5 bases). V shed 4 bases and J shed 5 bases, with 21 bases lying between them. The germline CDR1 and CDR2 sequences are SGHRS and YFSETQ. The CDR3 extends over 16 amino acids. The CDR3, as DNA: TGCGCCAGCAGCGATCAGATGGGGTTCACGGGGGAGACCCAGTACTTC. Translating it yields CASSDQMGFTGETQYF. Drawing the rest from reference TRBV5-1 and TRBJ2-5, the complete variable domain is KAGVTQTPRYLIKTRGQQVTLSCSPISGHRSVSWYQQTPGQGLQFLFEYFSETQRNKGNFPGRFSGRQFSNSRSEMNVSTLELGDSALYLCASSDQMGFTGETQYFGPGTRLLVL.

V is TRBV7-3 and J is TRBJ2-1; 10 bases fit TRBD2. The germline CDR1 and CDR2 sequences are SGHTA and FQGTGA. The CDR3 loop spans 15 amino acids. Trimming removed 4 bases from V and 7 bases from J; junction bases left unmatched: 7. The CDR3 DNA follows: TGTGCCAGCAGCTCCTTAGCGGGAGGTTCAAATGAGCAGTTCTTC. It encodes CASSSLAGGSNEQFF.

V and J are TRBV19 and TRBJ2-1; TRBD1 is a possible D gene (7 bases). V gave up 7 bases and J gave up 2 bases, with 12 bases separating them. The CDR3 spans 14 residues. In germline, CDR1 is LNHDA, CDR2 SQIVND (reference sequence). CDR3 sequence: CASTRDSAYNEQFF. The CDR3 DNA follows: TGTGCCAGTACGCGGGACAGCGCCTACAATGAGCAGTTCTTC.

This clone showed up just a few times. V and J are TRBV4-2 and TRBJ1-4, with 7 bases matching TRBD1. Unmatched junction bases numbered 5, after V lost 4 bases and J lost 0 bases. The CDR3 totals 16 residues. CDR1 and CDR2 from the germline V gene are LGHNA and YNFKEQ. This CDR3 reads CASSLGQDATNEKLFF. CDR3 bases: TGTGCCAGCAGCCTCGGACAGGATGCAACTAATGAAAAACTGTTTTTT.